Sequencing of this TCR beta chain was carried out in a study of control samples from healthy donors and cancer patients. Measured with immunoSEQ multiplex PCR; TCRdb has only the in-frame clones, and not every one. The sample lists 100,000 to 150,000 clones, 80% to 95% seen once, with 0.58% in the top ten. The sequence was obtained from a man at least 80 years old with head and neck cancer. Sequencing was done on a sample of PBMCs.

DNA for the CDR3: TGCGCCAGCAGCTTGACAGGGTCGGCCTATGGCTACACCTTC. Residues: CASSLTGSAYGYTF. This chain links TRBV5-1 with TRBJ1-2; a weak D match, TRBD1 (6 bases). Germline V gene data show CDR1 as SGHRS and CDR2 as YFSETQ. This CDR3 spans 14 amino acids. The V and J ends lost 1 base and 4 bases respectively, with 11 bases between them. The full variable domain, with the rest looked up from reference TRBV5-1 and TRBJ1-2, is KAGVTQTPRYLIKTRGQQVTLSCSPISGHRSVSWYQQTPGQGLQFLFEYFSETQRNKGNFPGRFSGRQFSNSRSEMNVSTLELGDSALYLCASSLTGSAYGYTFGSGTRLTVV.